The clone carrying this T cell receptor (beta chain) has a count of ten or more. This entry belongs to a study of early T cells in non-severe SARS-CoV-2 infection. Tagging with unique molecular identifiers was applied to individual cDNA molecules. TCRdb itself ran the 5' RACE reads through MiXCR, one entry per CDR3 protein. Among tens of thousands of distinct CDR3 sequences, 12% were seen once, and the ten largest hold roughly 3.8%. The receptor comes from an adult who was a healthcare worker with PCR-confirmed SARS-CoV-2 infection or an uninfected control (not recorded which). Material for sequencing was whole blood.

CDR3 protein: CASLEGQVPYEQYF. Written as DNA, the CDR3 is TGTGCCTCACTTGAAGGACAGGTACCCTACGAGCAGTACTTC. This chain links TRBV28 with TRBJ2-7, with 7 bases lining up with TRBD1. The V and J ends lost 11 bases and 2 bases, in that order; junction bases with no gene match: 12. This CDR3 has 14 residues. Germline CDR1 MDHEN, CDR2 SYDVKM.